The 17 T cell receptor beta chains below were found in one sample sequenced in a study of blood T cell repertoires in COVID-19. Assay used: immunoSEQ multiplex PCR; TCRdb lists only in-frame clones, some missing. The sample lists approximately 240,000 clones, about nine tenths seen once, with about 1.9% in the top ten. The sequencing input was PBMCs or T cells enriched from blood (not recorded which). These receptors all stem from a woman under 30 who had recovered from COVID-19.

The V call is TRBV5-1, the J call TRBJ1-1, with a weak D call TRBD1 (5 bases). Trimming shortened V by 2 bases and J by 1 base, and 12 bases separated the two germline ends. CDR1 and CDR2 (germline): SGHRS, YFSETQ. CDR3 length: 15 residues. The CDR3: CASSLLGEANTEAFF. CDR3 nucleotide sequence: TGCGCCAGCAGCTTATTAGGGGAAGCGAACACTGAAGCTTTCTTT.

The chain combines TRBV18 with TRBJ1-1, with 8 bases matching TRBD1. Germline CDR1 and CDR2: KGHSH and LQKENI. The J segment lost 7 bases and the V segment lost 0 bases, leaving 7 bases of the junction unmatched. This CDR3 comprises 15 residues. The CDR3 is CASSPPSRGLGEAFF. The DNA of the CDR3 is TGTGCCAGCTCACCACCATCCAGGGGGCTTGGTGAAGCTTTCTTT.

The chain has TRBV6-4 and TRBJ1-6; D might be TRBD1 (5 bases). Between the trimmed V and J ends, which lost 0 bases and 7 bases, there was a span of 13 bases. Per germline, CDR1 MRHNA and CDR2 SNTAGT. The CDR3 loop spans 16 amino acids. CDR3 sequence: CASSDSSRGTNSPLHF. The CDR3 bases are TGTGCCAGCAGTGACTCGAGCCGGGGGACCAATTCACCCCTCCACTTT.

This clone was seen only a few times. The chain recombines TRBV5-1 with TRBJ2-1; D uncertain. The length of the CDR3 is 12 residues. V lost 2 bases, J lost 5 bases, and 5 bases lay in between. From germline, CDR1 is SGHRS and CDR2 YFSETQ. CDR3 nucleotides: TGCGCCAGCAGCTTTGTCAACAATGAGCAGTTCTTC. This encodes CASSFVNNEQFF.

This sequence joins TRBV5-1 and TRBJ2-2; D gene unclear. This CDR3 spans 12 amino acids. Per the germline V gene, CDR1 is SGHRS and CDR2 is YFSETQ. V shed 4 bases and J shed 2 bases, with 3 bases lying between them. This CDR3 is CASSPNTGELFF. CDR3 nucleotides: TGCGCCAGCAGCCCTAACACCGGGGAGCTGTTTTTT.

CDR3 bases: TGTGCCAGCAGTTCCTTAGTTCGGTCCTATGGCTACACCTTC. This translates into CASSSLVRSYGYTF. The rearrangement links TRBV28 to TRBJ1-2; D not certain. This CDR3 is built from 14 residues. Trimming removed 4 bases at V and 4 bases at J, with 13 bases between. Germline values: CDR1 MDHEN, CDR2 SYDVKM.

The DNA of the CDR3 is TGTGCCAGTAGTATTATACAGGGGCAAGCTTTCTTT. Translating gives CASSIIQGQAFF. The chain has TRBV19 and TRBJ1-1, with 7 bases aligning to TRBD1. CDR3 size: 12 residues. The germline CDR1 and CDR2 sequences are LNHDA and SQIVND (reference sequence). Trimming at V came to 3 bases and at J to 9 bases, leaving 4 bases not matched to a gene.

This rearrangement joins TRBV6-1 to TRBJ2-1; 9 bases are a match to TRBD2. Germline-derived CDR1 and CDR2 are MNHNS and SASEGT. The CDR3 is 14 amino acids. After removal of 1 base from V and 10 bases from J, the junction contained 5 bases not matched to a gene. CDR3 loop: CASSEVAGAGEQFF. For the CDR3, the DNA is TGTGCCAGCAGTGAAGTAGCGGGGGCGGGGGAGCAGTTCTTC.

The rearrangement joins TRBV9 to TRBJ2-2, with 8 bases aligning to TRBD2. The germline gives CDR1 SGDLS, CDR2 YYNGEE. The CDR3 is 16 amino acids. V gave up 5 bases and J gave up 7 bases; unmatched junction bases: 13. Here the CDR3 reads CASRLAGGALGGELFF. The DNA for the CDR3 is TGTGCCAGCAGGCTTGCGGGGGGAGCCCTGGGCGGGGAGCTGTTTTTT.

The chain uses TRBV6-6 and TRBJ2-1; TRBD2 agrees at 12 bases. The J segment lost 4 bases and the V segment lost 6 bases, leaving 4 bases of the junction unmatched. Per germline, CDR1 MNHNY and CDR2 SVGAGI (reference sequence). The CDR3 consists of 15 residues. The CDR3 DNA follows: TGTGCCAGCAGCCCAGGACTAGCGGGGTACAATGAGCAGTTCTTC. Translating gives CASSPGLAGYNEQFF.

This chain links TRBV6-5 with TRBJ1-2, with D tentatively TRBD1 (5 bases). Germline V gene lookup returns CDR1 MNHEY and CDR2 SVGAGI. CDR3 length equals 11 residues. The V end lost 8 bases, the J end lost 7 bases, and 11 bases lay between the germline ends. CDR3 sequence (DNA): TGTGCCAGCGGAAGTGGGGCTGGCTACACCTTC. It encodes CASGSGAGYTF.

The CDR3 DNA is TGTGCCAGCAGCGACCCCCGACAGGGCGGCTATGGCTACACCTTC. This encodes CASSDPRQGGYGYTF. The rearrangement uses TRBV9 and TRBJ1-2, with TRBD1 matching 7 bases. This CDR3 has 15 residues. V lost 3 bases to trimming and J lost 4 bases; unmatched junction nucleotides: 9. The germline CDR1 and CDR2 sequences are SGDLS and YYNGEE.

Here the CDR3 DNA reads TGCAGCGTATCAGAGGACAGGGAGAACACTGAAGCTTTCTTT. This codes for CSVSEDRENTEAFF. The chain joins TRBV29-1 to TRBJ1-1; 8 nucleotides line up with TRBD1. CDR1 and CDR2 (germline): SQVTM, ANQGSEA. Germline trimming cut 6 bases from V and 1 base from J; bases unmatched to any gene: 7. This CDR3 is 14 amino acids long.

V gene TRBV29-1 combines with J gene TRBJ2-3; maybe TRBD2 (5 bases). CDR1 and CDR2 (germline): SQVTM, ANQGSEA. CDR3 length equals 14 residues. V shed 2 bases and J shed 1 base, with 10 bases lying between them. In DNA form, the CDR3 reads TGCAGCGTTGAACGAGGGAAGGGCACAGATACGCAGTATTTT. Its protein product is CSVERGKGTDTQYF.

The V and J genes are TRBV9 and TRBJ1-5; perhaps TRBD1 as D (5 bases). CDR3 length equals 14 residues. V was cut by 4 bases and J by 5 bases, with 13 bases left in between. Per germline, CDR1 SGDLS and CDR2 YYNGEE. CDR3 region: CASSIDSGDQPQHF. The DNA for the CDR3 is TGTGCCAGCAGCATTGACAGTGGAGATCAGCCCCAGCATTTT.

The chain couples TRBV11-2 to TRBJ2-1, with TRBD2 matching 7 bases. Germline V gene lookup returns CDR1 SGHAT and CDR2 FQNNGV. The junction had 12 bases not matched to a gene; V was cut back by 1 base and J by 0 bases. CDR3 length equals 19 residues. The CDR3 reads CASSLVPPTGGSSYNEQFF. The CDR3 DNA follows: TGTGCCAGCAGCTTAGTCCCACCGACCGGCGGGAGCTCCTACAATGAGCAGTTCTTC.

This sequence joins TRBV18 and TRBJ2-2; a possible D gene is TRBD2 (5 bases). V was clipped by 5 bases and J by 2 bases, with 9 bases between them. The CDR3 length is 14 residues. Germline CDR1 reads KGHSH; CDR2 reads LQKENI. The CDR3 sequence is CASSRGYNTGELFF. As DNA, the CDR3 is TGTGCCAGCTCAAGAGGGTACAACACCGGGGAGCTGTTTTTT.